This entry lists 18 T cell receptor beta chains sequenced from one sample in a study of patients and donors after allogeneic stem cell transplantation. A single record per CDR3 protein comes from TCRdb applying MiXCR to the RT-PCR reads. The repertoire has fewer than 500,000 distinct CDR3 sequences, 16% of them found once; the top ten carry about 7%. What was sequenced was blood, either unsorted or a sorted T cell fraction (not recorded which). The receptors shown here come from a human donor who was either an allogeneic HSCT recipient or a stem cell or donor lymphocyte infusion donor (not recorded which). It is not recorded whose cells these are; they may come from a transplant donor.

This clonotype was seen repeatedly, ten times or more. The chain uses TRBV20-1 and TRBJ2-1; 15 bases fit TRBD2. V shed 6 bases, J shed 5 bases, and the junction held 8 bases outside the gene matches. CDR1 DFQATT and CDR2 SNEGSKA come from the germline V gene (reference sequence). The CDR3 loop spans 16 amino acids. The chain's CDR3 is CSAGLAGGVRHNEQFF. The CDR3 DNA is TGCAGTGCCGGACTAGCGGGGGGGGTTCGGCACAATGAGCAGTTCTTC.

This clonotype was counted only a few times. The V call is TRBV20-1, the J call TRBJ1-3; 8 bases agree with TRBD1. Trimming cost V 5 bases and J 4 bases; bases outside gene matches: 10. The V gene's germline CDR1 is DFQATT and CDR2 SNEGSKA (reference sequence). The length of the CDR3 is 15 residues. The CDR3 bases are TGCAGTGCTCCCAAGCAGGGGGCTGTAGGAAACACCATATATTTT. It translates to CSAPKQGAVGNTIYF.

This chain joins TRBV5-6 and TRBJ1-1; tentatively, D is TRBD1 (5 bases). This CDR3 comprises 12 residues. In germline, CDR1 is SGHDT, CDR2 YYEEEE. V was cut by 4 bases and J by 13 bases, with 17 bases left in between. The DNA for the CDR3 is TGTGCCAGCAGCCCCCGGGGGGGGAAGCTTTTCTTT. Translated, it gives CASSPRGGKLFF. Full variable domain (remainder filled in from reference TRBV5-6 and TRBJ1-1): DAGVTQSPTHLIKTRGQQVTLRCSPKSGHDTVSWYQQALGQGPQFIFQYYEEEERQRGNFPDRFSGHQFPNYSSELNVNALLLGDSALYLCASSPRGGKLFFGQGTRLTVV.

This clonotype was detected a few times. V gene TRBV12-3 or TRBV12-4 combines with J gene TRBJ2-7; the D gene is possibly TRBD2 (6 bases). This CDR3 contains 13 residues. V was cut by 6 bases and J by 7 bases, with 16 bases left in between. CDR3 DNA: TGTGCCAGCAGCACGGGGGTTTCGAGTGAGCAGTACTTC. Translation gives CASSTGVSSEQYF.

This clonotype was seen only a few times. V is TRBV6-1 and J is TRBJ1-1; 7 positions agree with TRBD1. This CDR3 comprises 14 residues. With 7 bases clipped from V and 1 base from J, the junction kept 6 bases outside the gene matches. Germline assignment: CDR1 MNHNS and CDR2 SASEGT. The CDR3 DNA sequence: TGTGCCAGCAACGAACAGGGGTCGAACACTGAAGCTTTCTTT. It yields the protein CASNEQGSNTEAFF.

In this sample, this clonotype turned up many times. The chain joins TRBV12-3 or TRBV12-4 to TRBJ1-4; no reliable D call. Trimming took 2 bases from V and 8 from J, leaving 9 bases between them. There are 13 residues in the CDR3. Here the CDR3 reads CASSLNRREKLFF. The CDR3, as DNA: TGTGCCAGCAGTTTAAATCGAAGAGAAAAACTGTTTTTT.

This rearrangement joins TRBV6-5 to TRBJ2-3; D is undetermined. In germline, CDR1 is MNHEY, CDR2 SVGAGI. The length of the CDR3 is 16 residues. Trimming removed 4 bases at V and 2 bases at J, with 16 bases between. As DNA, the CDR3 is TGTGCCAGCAGTTTGGTGGTCCAACTCCTCACAGATACGCAGTATTTT. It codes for CASSLVVQLLTDTQYF.

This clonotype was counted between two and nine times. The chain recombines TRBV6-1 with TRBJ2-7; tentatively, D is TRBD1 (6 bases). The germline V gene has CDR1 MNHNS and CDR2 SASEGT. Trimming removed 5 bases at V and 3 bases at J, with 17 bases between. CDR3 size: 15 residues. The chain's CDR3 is CASSHTGNPHYEQYF. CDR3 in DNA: TGTGCCAGCAGTCATACAGGGAACCCACACTACGAGCAGTACTTC.

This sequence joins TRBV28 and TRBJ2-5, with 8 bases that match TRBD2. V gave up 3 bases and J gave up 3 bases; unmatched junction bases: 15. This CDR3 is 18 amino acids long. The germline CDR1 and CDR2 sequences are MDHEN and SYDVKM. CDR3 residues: CASSFPGSSGSWKETQYF. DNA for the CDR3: TGTGCCAGCAGTTTCCCGGGCAGCAGCGGGAGTTGGAAAGAGACCCAGTACTTC. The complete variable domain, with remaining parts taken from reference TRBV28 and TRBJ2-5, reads DVKVTQSSRYLVKRTGEKVFLECVQDMDHENMFWYRQDPGLGLRLIYFSYDVKMKEKGDIPEGYSVSREKKERFSLILESASTNQTSMYLCASSFPGSSGSWKETQYFGPGTRLLVL.

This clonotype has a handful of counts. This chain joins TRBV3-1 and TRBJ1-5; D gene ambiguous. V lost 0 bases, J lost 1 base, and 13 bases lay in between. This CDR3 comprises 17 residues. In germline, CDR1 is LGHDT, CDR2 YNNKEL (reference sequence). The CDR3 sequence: CASSQELSTGSNQPQHF. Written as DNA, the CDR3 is TGTGCCAGCAGCCAAGAGTTATCGACGGGGAGCAATCAGCCCCAGCATTTT.

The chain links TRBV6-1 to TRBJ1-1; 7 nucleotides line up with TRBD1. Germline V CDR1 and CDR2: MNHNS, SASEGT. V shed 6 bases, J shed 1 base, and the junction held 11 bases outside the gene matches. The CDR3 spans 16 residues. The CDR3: CASRATTGAGNTEAFF. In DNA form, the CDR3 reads TGTGCCAGCAGGGCCACCACAGGGGCGGGGAACACTGAAGCTTTCTTT.

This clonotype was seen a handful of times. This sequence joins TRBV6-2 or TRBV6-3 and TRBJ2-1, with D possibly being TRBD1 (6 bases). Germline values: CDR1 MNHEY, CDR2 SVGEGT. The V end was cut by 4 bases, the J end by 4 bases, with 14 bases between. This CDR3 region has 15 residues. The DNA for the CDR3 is TGTGCCAGCAGTTCCGGGACATGGACATACAATGAGCAGTTCTTC. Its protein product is CASSSGTWTYNEQFF.

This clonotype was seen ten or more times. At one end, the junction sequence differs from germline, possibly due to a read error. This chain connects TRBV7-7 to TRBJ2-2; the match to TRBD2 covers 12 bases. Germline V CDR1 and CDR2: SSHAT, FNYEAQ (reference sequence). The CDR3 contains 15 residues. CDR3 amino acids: CASSGLAGRTGELFF. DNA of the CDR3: TGTGCTAGCAGCGGACTAGCGGGGAGAACCGGGGAGCTGTTTTTT.

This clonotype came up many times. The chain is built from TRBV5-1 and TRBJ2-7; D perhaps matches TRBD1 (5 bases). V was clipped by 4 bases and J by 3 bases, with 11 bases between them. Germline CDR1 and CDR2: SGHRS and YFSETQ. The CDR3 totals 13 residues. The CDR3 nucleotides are TGCGCCAGCAGCCCCGGCAGGGACTACGAGCAGTACTTC. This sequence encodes CASSPGRDYEQYF.

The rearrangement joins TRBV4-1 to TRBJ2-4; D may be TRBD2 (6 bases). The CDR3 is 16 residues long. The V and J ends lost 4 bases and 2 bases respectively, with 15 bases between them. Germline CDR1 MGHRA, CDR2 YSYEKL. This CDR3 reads CASSREGTLTKNIQYF. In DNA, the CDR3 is TGCGCCAGCAGCCGAGAGGGGACTCTCACCAAAAACATTCAGTACTTC.

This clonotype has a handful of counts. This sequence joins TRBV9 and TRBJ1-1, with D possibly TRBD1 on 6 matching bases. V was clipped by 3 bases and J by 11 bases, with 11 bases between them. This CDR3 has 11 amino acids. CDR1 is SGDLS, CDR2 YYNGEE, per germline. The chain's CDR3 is CASSGQGSAFF. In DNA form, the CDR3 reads TGTGCCAGCAGCGGCCAGGGGTCGGCTTTCTTT.

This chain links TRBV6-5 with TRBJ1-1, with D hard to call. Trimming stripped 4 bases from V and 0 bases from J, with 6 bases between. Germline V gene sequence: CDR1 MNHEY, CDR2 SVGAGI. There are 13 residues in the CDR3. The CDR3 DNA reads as TGTGCCAGCAGTTCGAACATGAACACTGAAGCTTTCTTT. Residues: CASSSNMNTEAFF.

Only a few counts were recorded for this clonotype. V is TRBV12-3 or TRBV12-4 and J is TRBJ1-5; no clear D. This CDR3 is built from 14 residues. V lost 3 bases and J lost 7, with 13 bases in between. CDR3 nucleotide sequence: TGTGCCAGCAGTTTGGAGGGTATCGGGCAGCCCCAGCATTTT. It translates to CASSLEGIGQPQHF.